The text below deals with one T cell receptor (beta chain). What it recognizes is unknown. The data originate from a study of T cells in Graves' hyperthyroidism and ophthalmopathy. The CDR3 runs 13 residues. Trimming left V 8 bases short and J 4 bases short, with 15 bases between. Overall study results and limits: Appearing also in blood were most of the thyroid clonotypes expanded above 0.001. Stable hyperthyroidism was separated from ophthalmopathy by a model based on 13 V-J features.

Amplification targeted TCR beta CDR3 regions from RNA transcripts. The study used the HTBI primer set for a first-round RT-PCR of the TCR CDR3. Each CDR3 protein gets one entry after TCRdb re-called the multiplex PCR reads with MiXCR. This table holds a few hundred thousand distinct CDR3 sequences, under 60% found once. Uncontrolled infection, other autoimmune disease, pregnancy or lactation led to exclusion. Material for sequencing was peripheral blood or thyroid tissue (not recorded which). The receptor was isolated from a woman aged 18-29 years with Graves' hyperthyroidism. The chain joins TRBV12-3 or TRBV12-4 to TRBJ2-7; a weak D match, TRBD2 (6 bases). The CDR3, as DNA: TGTGCCAGCTTTTCTGGCGGGACGTACGAGCAGTACTTC. This codes for CASFSGGTYEQYF.